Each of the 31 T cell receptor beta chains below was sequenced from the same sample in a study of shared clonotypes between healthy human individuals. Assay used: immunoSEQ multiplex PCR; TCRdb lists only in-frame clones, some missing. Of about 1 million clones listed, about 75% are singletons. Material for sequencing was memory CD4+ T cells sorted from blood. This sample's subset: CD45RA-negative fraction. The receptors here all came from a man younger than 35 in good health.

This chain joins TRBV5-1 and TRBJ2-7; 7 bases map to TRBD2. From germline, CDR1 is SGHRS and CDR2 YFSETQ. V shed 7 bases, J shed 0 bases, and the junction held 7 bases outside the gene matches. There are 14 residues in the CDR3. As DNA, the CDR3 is TGCGCCAGCGGGGCGGGGGAATCCTCCTACGAGCAGTACTTC. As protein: CASGAGESSYEQYF.

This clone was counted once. The CDR3 DNA reads TGTGCCAGCAGCGTAGGGCTGGGGGCGGGAGGGTACAATGAGCAGTTCTTC. Translation gives CASSVGLGAGGYNEQFF. This sequence joins TRBV9 and TRBJ2-1, with 9 bases matching TRBD2. From germline, CDR1 is SGDLS and CDR2 YYNGEE. The CDR3 is 17 amino acids. The ends lost 0 bases at V and 4 bases at J; junction bases unmatched: 8.

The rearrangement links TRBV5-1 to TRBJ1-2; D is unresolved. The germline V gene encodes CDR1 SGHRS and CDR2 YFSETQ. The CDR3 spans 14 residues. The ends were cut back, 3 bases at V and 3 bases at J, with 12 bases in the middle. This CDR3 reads CASSSRMQDYGYTF. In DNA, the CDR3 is TGCGCCAGCAGCTCCCGGATGCAGGACTATGGCTACACCTTC.

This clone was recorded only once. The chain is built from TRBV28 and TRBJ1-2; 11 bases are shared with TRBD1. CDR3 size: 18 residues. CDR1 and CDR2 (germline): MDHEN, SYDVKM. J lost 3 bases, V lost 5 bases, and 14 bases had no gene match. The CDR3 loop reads CASSTYPGQGAAHYGYTF. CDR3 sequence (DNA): TGTGCCAGCAGTACCTACCCCGGACAGGGGGCTGCCCACTATGGCTACACCTTC.

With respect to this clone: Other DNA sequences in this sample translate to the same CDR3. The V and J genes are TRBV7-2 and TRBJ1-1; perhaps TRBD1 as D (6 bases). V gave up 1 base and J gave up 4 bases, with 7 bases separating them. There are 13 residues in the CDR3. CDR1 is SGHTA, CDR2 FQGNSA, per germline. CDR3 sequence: CASSLGGRTEAFF. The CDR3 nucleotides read TGTGCCAGCAGCTTAGGGGGGCGCACTGAAGCTTTCTTT.

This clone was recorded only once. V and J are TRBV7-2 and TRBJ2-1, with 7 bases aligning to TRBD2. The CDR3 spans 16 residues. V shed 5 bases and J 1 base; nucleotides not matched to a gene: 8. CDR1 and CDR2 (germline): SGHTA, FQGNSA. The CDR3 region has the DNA TGTGCCAGCAGCCGAGACGGCGGGAGTTCCTACAATGAGCAGTTCTTC. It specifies CASSRDGGSSYNEQFF.

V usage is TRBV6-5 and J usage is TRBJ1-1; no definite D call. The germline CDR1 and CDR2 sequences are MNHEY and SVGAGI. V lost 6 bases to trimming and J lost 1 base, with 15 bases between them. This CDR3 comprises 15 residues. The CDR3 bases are TGTGCCAGCAGCCCCAACTCGATAAGGAACACTGAAGCTTTCTTT. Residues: CASSPNSIRNTEAFF.

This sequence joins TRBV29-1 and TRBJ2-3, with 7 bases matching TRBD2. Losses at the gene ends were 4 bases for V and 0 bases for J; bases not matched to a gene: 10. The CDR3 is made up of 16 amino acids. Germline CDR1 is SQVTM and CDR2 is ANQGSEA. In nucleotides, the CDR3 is TGCAGCGTTGGCGTAGGAAGCGGGGCTAGCACAGATACGCAGTATTTT. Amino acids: CSVGVGSGASTDTQYF.

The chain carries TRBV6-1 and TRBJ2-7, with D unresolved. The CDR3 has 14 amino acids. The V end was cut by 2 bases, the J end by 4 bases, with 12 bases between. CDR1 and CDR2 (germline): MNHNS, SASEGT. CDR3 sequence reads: CASSERGSLYEQYF. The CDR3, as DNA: TGTGCCAGCAGTGAACGAGGTTCCTTATACGAGCAGTACTTC.

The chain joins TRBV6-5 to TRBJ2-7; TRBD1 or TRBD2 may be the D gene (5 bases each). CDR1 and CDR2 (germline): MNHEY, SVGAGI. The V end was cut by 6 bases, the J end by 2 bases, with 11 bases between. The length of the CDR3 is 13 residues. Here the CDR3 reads CASRAGTPYEQYF. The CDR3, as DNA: TGTGCCAGCAGAGCCGGGACCCCCTACGAGCAGTACTTC.

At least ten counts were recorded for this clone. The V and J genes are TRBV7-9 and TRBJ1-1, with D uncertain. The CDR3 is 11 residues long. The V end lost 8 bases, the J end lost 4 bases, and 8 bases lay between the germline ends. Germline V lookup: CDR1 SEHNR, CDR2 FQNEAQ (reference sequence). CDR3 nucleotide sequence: TGTGCCAGCGGCGAGGGCACTGAAGCTTTCTTT. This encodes CASGEGTEAFF.

CDR3 sequence (DNA): TGTGCCAGCTCACCATCAAGCAGTCAGGGTGGTGAGCAGTACTTC. Amino acids: CASSPSSSQGGEQYF. The V call is TRBV18, the J call TRBJ2-7; D might be TRBD1 (5 bases). Trimming pared 2 bases from V and 7 bases from J, leaving 18 bases between. This CDR3 contains 15 residues. Per germline, CDR1 KGHSH and CDR2 LQKENI.

CDR3 coding DNA: TGTGCCAGTAGTACAGAGGTGGGCGATTGGTGGAGGAACACTGAAGCTTTCTTT. The encoded protein is CASSTEVGDWWRNTEAFF. The genes are TRBV19 and TRBJ1-1; D gene uncertain. Trimming took off 4 bases at V and 1 base at J, with 22 bases between the two ends. Per the germline V gene, CDR1 is LNHDA and CDR2 is SQIVND (reference sequence). The CDR3 is made up of 18 amino acids.

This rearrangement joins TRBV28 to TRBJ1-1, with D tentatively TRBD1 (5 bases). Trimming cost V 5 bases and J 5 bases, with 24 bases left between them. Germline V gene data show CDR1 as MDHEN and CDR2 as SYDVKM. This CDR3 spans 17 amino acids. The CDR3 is CASSGSGGESARTEAFF. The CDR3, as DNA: TGTGCCAGCAGTGGATCTGGGGGGGAGTCCGCCAGGACTGAAGCTTTCTTT. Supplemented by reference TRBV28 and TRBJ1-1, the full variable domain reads DVKVTQSSRYLVKRTGEKVFLECVQDMDHENMFWYRQDPGLGLRLIYFSYDVKMKEKGDIPEGYSVSREKKERFSLILESASTNQTSMYLCASSGSGGESARTEAFFGQGTRLTVV.

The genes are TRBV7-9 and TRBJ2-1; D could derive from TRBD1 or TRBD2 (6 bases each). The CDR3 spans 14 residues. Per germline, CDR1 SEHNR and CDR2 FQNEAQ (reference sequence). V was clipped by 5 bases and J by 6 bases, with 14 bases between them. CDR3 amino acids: CASSRGGRSNEQFF. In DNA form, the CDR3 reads TGTGCCAGCAGCCGAGGGGGGAGAAGCAATGAGCAGTTCTTC.

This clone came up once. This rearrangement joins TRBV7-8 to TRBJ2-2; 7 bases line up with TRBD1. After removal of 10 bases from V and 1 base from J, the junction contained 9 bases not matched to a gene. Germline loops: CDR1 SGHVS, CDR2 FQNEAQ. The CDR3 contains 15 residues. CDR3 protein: CATLPGTVNTGELFF. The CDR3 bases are TGTGCCACCCTCCCGGGGACAGTGAACACCGGGGAGCTGTTTTTT.

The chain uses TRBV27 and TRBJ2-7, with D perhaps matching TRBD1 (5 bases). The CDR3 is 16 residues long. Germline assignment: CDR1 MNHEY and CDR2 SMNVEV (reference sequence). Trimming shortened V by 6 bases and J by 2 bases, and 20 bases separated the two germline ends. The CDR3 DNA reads TGTGCCAGCAGCCACGTGGACGCGCAGGGCCCCTACGAGCAGTACTTC. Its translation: CASSHVDAQGPYEQYF.

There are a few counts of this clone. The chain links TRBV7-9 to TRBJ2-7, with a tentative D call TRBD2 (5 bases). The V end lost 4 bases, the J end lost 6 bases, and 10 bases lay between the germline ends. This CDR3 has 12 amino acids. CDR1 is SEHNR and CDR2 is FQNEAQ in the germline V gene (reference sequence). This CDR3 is CASSSLDTEQYF. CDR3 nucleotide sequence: TGTGCCAGCAGCTCACTAGACACCGAGCAGTACTTC.

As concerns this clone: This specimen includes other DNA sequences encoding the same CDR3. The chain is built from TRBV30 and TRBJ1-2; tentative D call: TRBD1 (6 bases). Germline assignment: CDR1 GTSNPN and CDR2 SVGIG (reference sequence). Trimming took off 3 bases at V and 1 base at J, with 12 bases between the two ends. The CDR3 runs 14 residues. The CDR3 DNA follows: TGTGCCTGGAGAACAGGGTGGGGTAACTATGGCTACACCTTC. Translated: CAWRTGWGNYGYTF.

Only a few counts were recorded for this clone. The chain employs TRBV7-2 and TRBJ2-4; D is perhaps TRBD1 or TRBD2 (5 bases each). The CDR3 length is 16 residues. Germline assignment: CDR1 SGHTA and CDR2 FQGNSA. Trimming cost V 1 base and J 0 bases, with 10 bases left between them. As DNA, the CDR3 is TGTGCCAGCAGCTTAGAACCGGGGCTAGCCAAAAACATTCAGTACTTC. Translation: CASSLEPGLAKNIQYF.

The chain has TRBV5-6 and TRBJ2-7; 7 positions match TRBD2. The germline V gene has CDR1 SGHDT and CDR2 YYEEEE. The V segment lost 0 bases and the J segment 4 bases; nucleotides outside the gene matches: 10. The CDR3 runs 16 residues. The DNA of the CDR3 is TGTGCCAGCAGCTTGGGATTGCGGCGGGAGTGGTACGAGCAGTACTTC. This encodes CASSLGLRREWYEQYF.

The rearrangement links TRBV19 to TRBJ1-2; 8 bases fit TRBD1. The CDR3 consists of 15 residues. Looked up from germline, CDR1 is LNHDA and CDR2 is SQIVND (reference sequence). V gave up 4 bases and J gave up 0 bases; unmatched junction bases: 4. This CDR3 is CASSTRQGSNYGYTF. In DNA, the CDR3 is TGTGCCAGTAGTACCCGACAGGGGTCTAACTATGGCTACACCTTC.

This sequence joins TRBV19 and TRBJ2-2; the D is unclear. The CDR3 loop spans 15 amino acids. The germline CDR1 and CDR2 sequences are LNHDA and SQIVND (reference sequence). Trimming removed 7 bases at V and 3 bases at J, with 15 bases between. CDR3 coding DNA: TGTGCCAGTACCCGGACCACCTCAGACACCGGGGAGCTGTTTTTT. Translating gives CASTRTTSDTGELFF.

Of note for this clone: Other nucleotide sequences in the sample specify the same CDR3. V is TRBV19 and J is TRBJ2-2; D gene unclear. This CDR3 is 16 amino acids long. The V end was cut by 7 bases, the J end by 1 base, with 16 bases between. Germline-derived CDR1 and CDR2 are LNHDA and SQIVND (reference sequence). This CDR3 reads CASMAPWPLNTGELFF. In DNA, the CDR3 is TGTGCCAGTATGGCCCCTTGGCCCTTGAACACCGGGGAGCTGTTTTTT.

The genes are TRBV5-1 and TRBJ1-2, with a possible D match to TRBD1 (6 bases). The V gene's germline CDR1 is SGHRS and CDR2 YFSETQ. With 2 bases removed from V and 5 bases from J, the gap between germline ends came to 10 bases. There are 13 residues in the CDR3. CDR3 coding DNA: TGCGCCAGCAGCTTACAGGGCAGTTATGGCTACACCTTC. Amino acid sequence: CASSLQGSYGYTF.

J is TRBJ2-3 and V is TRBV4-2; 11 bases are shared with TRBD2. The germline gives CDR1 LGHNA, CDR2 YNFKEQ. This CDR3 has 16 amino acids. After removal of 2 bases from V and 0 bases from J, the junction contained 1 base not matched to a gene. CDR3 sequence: CASSQRTSGSTDTQYF. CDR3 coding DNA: TGTGCCAGCAGCCAAAGGACTAGCGGGAGCACAGATACGCAGTATTTT.

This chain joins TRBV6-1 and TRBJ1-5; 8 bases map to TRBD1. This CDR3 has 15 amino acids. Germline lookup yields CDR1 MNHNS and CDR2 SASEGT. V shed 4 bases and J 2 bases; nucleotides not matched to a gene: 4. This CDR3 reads CASSAGQAGNQPQHF. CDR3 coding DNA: TGTGCCAGCAGTGCGGGACAGGCGGGCAATCAGCCCCAGCATTTT.

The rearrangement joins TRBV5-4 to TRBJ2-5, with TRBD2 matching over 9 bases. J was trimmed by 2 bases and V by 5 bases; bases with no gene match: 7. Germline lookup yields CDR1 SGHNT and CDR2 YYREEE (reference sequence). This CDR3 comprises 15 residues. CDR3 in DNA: TGTGCCAGCAGGCCAACTAGCGGGCCACAAGAGACCCAGTACTTC. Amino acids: CASRPTSGPQETQYF.

The CDR3 here is CASTNRAGATIDEQYF. In DNA, the CDR3 is TGTGCCAGCACCAATCGGGCAGGGGCCACCATCGACGAGCAGTACTTC. The chain links TRBV7-8 to TRBJ2-7; the D gene is possibly TRBD1 (6 bases). Deletions cut 7 bases from V and 5 bases from J, with 24 bases between. This CDR3 spans 16 amino acids. Germline lookup yields CDR1 SGHVS and CDR2 FQNEAQ.

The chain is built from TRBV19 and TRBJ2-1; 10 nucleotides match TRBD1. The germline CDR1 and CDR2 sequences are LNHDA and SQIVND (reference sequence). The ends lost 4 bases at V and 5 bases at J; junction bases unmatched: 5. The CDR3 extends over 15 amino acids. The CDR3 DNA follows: TGTGCCAGTAGTAGGGGACAGGGGAGGAACAATGAGCAGTTCTTC. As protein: CASSRGQGRNNEQFF.

CDR3 DNA: TGTGCCAGCAGTTCACGCGAACGCATATTCGAGCAGTACTTC. Translated, it gives CASSSRERIFEQYF. This rearrangement joins TRBV6-6 to TRBJ2-7; D is uncertain. V shed 4 bases and J shed 6 bases, with 16 bases lying between them. The CDR3 has 14 residues. Germline CDR1 reads MNHNY; CDR2 reads SVGAGI (reference sequence).